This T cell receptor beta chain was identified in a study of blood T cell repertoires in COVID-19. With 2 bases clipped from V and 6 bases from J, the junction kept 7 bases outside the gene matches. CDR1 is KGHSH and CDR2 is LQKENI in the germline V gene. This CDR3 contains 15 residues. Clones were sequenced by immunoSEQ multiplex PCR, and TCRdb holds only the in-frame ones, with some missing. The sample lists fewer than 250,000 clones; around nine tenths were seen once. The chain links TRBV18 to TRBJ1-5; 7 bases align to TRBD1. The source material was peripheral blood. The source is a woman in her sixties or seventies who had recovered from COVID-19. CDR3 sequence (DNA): TGTGCCAGCTCACCATTTGACAGGGCGGGTCAGCCCCAGCATTTT. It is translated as CASSPFDRAGQPQHF.